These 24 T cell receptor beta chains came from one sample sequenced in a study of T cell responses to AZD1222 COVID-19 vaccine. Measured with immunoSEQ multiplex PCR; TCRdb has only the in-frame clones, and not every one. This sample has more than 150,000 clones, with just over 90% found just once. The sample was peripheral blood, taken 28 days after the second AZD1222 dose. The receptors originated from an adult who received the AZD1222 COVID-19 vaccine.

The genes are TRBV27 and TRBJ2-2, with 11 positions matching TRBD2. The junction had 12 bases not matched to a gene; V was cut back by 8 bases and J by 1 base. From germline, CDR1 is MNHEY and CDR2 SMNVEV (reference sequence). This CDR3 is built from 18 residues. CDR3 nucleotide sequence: TGTGCCAGCTTCGGGTGGTCTCTAGCGGGAGGGAACACCGGGGAGCTGTTTTTT. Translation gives CASFGWSLAGGNTGELFF.

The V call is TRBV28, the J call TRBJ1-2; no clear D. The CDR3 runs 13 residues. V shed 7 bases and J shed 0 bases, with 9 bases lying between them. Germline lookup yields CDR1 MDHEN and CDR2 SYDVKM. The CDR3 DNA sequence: TGTGCCAGCAAGGGCGGGCCTAACTATGGCTACACCTTC. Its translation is CASKGGPNYGYTF.

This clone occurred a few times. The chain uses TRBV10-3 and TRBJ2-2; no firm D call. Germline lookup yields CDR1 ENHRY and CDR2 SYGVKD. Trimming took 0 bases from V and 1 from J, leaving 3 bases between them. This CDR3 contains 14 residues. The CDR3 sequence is CAISESGNTGELFF. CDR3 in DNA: TGTGCCATCAGTGAGTCAGGGAACACCGGGGAGCTGTTTTTT.

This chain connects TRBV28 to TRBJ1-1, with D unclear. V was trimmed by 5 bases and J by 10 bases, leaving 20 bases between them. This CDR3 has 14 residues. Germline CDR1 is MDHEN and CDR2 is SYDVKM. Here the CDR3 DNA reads TGTGCCAGCAGTACCAGCCACCTTAGGGAAGGAGCTTTCTTT. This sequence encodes CASSTSHLREGAFF.

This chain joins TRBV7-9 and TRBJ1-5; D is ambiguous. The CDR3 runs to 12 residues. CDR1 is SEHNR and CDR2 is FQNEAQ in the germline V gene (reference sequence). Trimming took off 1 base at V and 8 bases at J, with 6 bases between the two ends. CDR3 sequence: CASSLVGEPQHF. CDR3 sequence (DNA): TGTGCCAGCAGCTTAGTCGGAGAGCCCCAGCATTTT.

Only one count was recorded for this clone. CDR3 sequence (DNA): TGTGCCAGCAGTGAATGGGGAGCGGGAGGGCCTAGAGAGACCCAGTACTTC. Translated, it gives CASSEWGAGGPRETQYF. This sequence joins TRBV2 and TRBJ2-5; 10 nucleotides line up with TRBD2. This CDR3 is 17 amino acids long. CDR1 and CDR2 (germline): SNHLY, FYNNEI. V trimming: 2 bases; J trimming: 4 bases; junction bases outside the gene matches: 10.

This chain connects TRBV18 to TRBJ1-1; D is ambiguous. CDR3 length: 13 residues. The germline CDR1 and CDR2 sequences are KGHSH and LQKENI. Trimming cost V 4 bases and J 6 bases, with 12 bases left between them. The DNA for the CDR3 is TGTGCCAGCTCACGGGCGCCCCGGTCTGAAGCTTTCTTT. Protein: CASSRAPRSEAFF.

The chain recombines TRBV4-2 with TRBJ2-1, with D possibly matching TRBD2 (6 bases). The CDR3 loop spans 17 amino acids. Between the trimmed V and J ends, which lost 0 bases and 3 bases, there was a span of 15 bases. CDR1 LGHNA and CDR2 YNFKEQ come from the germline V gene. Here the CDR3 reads CASSQEWLATSYNEQFF. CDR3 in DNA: TGTGCCAGCAGCCAAGAATGGCTAGCGACAAGCTACAATGAGCAGTTCTTC.

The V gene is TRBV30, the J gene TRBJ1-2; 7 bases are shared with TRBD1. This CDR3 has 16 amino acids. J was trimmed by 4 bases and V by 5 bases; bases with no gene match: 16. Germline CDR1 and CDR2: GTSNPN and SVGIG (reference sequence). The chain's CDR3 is CAWVGDSSSGAYGYTF. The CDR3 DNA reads TGTGCCTGGGTAGGGGACAGCTCCTCAGGGGCCTATGGCTACACCTTC.

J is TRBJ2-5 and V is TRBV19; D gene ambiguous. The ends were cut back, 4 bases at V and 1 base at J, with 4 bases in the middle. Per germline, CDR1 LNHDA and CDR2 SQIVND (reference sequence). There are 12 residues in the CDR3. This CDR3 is CASSTRQETQYF. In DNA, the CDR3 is TGTGCCAGTAGTACCCGCCAAGAGACCCAGTACTTC.

The CDR3 here is CATSRQSGVDTQYF. In DNA, the CDR3 is TGTGCCACCAGCAGGCAATCTGGGGTGGATACGCAGTATTTT. The rearrangement joins TRBV15 to TRBJ2-3; D ambiguous. Germline lookup yields CDR1 LNHNV and CDR2 YYDKDF (reference sequence). Deletions cut 3 bases from V and 6 bases from J, with 13 bases between. CDR3 length: 14 residues.

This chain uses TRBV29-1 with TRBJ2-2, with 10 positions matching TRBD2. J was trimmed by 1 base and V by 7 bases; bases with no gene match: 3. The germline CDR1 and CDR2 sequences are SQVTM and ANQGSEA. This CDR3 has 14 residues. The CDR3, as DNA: TGCAGCGGCCGGACTAGCGGGAACACCGGGGAGCTGTTTTTT. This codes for CSGRTSGNTGELFF.

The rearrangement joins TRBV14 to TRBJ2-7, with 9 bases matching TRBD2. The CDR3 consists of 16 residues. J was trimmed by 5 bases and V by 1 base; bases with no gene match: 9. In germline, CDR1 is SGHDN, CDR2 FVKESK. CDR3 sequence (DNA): TGTGCCAGCAGCCAAGTGTTGGCGGGAGGGCCCCACGAGCAGTACTTC. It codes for CASSQVLAGGPHEQYF.

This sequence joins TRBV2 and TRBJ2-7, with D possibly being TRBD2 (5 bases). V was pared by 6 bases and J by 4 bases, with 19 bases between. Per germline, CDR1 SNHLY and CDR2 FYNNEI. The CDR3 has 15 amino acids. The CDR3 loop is CASRDPSGAKYEQYF. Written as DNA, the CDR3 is TGTGCCAGCAGGGACCCGAGCGGAGCTAAGTACGAGCAGTACTTC.

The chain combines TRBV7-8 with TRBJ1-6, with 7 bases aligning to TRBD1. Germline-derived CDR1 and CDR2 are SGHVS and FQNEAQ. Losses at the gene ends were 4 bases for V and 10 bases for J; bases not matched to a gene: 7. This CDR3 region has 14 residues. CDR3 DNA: TGTGCCAGCAGCTCGGGACAGCAAGGATCACCCCTCCACTTT. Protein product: CASSSGQQGSPLHF. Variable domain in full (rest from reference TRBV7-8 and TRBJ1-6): GAGVSQSPRYKVAKRGQDVALRCDPISGHVSLFWYQQALGQGPEFLTYFQNEAQLDKSGLPSDRFFAERPEGSVSTLKIQRTQQEDSAVYLCASSSGQQGSPLHFGNGTRLTVT.

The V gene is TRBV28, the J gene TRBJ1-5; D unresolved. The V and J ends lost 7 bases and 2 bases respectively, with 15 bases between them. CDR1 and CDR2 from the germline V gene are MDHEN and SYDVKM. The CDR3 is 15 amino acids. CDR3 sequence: CASIPRVSGNQPQHF. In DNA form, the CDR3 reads TGTGCCAGCATCCCCAGAGTTAGTGGCAATCAGCCCCAGCATTTT. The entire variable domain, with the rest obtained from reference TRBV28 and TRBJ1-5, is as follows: DVKVTQSSRYLVKRTGEKVFLECVQDMDHENMFWYRQDPGLGLRLIYFSYDVKMKEKGDIPEGYSVSREKKERFSLILESASTNQTSMYLCASIPRVSGNQPQHFGDGTRLSIL.

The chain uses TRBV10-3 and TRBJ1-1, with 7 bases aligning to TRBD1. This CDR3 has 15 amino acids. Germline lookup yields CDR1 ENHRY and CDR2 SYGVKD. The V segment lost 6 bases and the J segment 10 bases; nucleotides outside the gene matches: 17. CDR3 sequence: CAISKTTGLAAGAFF. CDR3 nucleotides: TGTGCCATCAGCAAGACGACAGGGTTGGCGGCGGGAGCTTTCTTT.

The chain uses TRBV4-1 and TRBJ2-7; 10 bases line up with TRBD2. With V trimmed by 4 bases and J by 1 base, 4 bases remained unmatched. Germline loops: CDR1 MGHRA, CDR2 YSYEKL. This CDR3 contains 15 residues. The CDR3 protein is CASSRGLAQSYEQYF. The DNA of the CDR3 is TGCGCCAGCAGCCGGGGACTAGCGCAGTCCTACGAGCAGTACTTC.

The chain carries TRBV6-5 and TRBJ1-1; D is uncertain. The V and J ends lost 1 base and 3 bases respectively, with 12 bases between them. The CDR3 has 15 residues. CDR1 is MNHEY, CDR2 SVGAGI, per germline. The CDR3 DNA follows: TGTGCCAGCAGTTACTTCGTGACGGCGGACACTGAAGCTTTCTTT. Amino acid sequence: CASSYFVTADTEAFF.

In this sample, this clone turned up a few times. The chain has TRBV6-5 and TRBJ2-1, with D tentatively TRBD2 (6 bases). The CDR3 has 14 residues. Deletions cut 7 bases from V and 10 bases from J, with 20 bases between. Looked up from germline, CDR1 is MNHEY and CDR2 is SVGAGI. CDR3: CASTPTVTSTEQFF. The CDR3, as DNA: TGTGCCAGCACCCCCACTGTAACTAGCACCGAGCAGTTCTTC.

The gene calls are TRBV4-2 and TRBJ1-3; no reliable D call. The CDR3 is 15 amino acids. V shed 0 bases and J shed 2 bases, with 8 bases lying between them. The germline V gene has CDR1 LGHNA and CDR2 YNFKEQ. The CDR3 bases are TGTGCCAGCAGCCAAGATCGGGGTGCTGGAAACACCATATATTTT. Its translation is CASSQDRGAGNTIYF.

DNA for the CDR3: TGCGCCAGCAGCTTGGACGGGAGGGGGATAGATACGCAGTATTTT. Protein: CASSLDGRGIDTQYF. The chain carries TRBV5-1 and TRBJ2-3; 8 bases are a match to TRBD2. The CDR3 is made up of 15 amino acids. With V trimmed by 0 bases and J by 5 bases, 5 bases remained unmatched. The germline CDR1 and CDR2 sequences are SGHRS and YFSETQ.

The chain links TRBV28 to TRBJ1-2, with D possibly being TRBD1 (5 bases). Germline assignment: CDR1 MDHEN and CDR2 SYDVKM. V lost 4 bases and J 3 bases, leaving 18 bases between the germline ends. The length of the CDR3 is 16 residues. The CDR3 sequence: CASSSGITRAHYGYTF. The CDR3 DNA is TGTGCCAGCAGTTCGGGAATAACCAGGGCCCACTATGGCTACACCTTC.

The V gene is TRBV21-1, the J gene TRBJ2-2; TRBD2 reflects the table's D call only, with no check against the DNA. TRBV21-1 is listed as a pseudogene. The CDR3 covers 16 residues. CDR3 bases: TGTGCCAGCAGCCCCCAGACTAGCGAGTGGGCCGGGGAGCTGTTTTTT. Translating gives CASSPQTSEWAGELFF.